The T cell receptor (beta chain) under discussion was sequenced for a study of T cells in localized non-small cell lung cancer. Produced via immunoSEQ multiplex PCR; TCRdb's table is partial and in-frame only. This table has 70,000 to 90,000 clones, around 84% appearing once. Deletions cut 4 bases from V and 1 base from J, with 19 bases between. The CDR3 extends over 17 amino acids. Germline V lookup: CDR1 KGHSH, CDR2 LQKENI. The sequences come from peripheral blood, collected before any cancer treatment. The rearrangement joins TRBV18 to TRBJ1-1; TRBD1 might be the D (6 bases). This receptor was taken from an older female donor with stage I lung adenocarcinoma. CDR3 loop: CASSLSGGAGGNTEAFF. CDR3 DNA: TGTGCCAGCTCACTATCGGGGGGGGCAGGAGGGAACACTGAAGCTTTCTTT.